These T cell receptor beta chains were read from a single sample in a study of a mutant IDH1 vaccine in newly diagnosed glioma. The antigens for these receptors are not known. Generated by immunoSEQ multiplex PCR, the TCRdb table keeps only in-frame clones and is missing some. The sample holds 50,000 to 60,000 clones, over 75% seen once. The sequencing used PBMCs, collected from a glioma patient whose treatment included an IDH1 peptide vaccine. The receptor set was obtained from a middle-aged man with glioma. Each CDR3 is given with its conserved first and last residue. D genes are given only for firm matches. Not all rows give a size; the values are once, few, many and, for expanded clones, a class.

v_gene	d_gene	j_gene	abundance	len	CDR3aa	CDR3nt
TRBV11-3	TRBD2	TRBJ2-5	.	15	CASSLASGNGETQYF	TGTGCCAGCAGCCTAGCTAGCGGTAATGGTGAGACCCAGTACTTC
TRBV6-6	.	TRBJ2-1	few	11	CASDGGDEQFF	TGTGCCAGCGACGGAGGCGATGAGCAGTTCTTC
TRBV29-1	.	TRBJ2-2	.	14	CSVGGGYEVGELFF	TGCAGCGTCGGCGGAGGGTATGAGGTCGGGGAGCTGTTTTTT
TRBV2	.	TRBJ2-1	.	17	CASSETSGGLSNNEQFF	TGTGCCAGCAGTGAAACCTCGGGGGGCCTCTCCAACAATGAGCAGTTCTTC
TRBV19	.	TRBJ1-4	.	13	CASSRGRGEKLFF	TGTGCCAGTAGTAGGGGGCGTGGGGAAAAACTGTTTTTT
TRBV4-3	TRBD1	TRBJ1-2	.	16	CASSPGTGVAGHGYTF	TGCGCCAGCAGCCCCGGGACAGGGGTTGCTGGTCACGGCTACACCTTC
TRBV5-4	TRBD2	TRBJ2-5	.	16	CASSPTSGGLQETQYF	TGTGCCAGCAGCCCGACTAGCGGGGGTTTACAAGAGACCCAGTACTTC
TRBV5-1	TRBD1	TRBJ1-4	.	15	CASSQGGDRGEELFF	TGCGCCAGCAGCCAGGGGGGGGACAGGGGAGAGGAACTGTTTTTT
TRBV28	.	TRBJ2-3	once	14	CASSLGYRTDTQYF	TGTGCCAGCAGTTTGGGCTACCGCACAGATACGCAGTATTTT
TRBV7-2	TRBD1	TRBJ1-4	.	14	CASSWTGSNEKLFF	TGTGCCAGCAGCTGGACAGGGTCTAATGAAAAACTGTTTTTT
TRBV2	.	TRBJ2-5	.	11	CASTFAETQYF	TGTGCCAGCACCTTTGCTGAGACCCAGTACTTC
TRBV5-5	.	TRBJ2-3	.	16	CASSRGGQGATDTQYF	TGTGCCAGCAGCCGGGGGGGGCAGGGGGCAACAGATACGCAGTATTTT
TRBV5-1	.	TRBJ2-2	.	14	CASSPGRNTGELFF	TGCGCCAGCAGCCCGGGGAGGAACACCGGGGAGCTGTTTTTT
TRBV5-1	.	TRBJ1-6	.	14	CASSLGRVNSPLHF	TGCGCCAGCAGCTTGGGCCGGGTCAATTCACCCCTCCACTTT
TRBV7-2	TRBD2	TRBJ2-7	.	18	CASSSPTSGGYSSYEQYF	TGTGCCAGCAGCTCGCCGACTAGCGGGGGGTATTCCTCCTACGAGCAGTACTTC
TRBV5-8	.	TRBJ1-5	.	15	CASSYDRGGNQPQHF	TGTGCCAGCAGCTACGATCGAGGGGGCAATCAGCCCCAGCATTTT
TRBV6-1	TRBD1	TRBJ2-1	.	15	CASSLDRLSVNEQFF	TGTGCCAGCAGTTTGGACAGGCTGTCGGTCAATGAGCAGTTCTTC
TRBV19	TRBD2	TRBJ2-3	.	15	CASSIQRGPTDTQYF	TGTGCCAGTAGTATCCAGCGGGGACCCACAGATACGCAGTATTTT
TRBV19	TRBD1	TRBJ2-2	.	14	CASRGTVNTGELFF	TGTGCCAGTCGTGGGACAGTGAACACCGGGGAGCTGTTTTTT
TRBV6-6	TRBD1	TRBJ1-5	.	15	CASTLGQYSNQPQHF	TGTGCCAGCACGCTGGGACAGTATAGCAATCAGCCCCAGCATTTT
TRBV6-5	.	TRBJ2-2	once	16	CASSYSGGFNTGELFF	TGTGCCAGCAGTTACTCGGGCGGATTCAACACCGGGGAGCTGTTTTTT
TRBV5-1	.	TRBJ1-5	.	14	CASSLEGSNQPQHF	TGCGCCAGCAGCTTGGAGGGGAGCAATCAGCCCCAGCATTTT
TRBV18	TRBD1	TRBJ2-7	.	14	CASSPGTGNPEQYF	TGTGCCAGCTCACCAGGGACAGGTAACCCCGAGCAGTACTTC
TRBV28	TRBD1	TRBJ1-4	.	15	CASSSPGQGNEKLFF	TGTGCCAGCAGTTCACCGGGACAGGGGAATGAAAAACTGTTTTTT
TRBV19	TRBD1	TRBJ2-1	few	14	CASSGTGPYNEQFF	TGTGCCAGTAGTGGGACAGGGCCCTACAATGAGCAGTTCTTC
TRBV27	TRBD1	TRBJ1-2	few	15	CASSPTGGKNYGYTF	TGTGCCAGCAGTCCAACAGGGGGGAAGAACTATGGCTACACCTTC
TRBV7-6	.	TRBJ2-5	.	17	CASSLAHRGAVTETQYF	TGTGCCAGCAGCTTAGCGCATCGGGGGGCAGTCACAGAGACCCAGTACTTC
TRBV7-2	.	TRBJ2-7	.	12	CASSLVLGEQYF	TGTGCCAGCAGCCTAGTACTGGGCGAGCAGTACTTC
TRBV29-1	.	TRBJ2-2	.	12	CSVALYTGELFF	TGCAGCGTCGCCCTGTACACCGGGGAGCTGTTTTTT
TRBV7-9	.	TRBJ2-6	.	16	CASSLGGPSGANVLTF	TGTGCCAGCAGCTTGGGCGGACCCTCTGGGGCCAACGTCCTGACTTTC
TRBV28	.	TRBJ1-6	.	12	CASSLSSSPLHF	TGTGCCAGCAGTTTGTCCAGCTCACCCCTCCACTTT
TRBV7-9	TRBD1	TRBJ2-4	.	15	CASSSAGTGVNIQYF	TGTGCCAGCAGTTCAGCGGGGACAGGGGTAAACATTCAGTACTTC
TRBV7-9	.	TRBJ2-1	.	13	CASLRGTNNEQFF	TGTGCCAGTTTGAGGGGGACTAACAATGAGCAGTTCTTC
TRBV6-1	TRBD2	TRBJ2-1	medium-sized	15	CASSESGDPYNEQFF	TGTGCCAGCAGTGAAAGCGGGGACCCCTACAATGAGCAGTTCTTC
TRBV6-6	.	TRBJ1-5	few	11	CAAGASQPQHF	TGTGCCGCGGGAGCGAGTCAGCCCCAGCATTTT
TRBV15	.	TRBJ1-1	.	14	CATSSPNQPPEAFF	TGTGCCACCAGCAGCCCTAATCAGCCGCCTGAAGCTTTCTTT
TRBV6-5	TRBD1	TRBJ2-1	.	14	CASSTLTGGNEQFF	TGTGCCAGCAGTACATTAACAGGGGGCAATGAGCAGTTCTTC
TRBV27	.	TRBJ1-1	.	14	CASSLYGRETEAFF	TGTGCCAGCAGTTTATACGGCAGGGAAACTGAAGCTTTCTTT
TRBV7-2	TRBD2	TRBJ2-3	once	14	CASSFAGGADTQYF	TGTGCCAGCAGCTTCGCCGGGGGGGCAGATACGCAGTATTTT
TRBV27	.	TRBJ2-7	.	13	CASSSRTDYEQYF	TGTGCCAGCAGTTCAAGGACAGACTACGAGCAGTACTTC
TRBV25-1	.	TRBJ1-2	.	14	CATHGSGLLYGYTF	TGTGCCACCCACGGGAGTGGCCTCCTCTATGGCTACACCTTC
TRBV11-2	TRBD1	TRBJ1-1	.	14	CACKRGQENTEAFF	TGTGCCTGCAAACGGGGACAGGAAAACACTGAAGCTTTCTTT